This TCR beta chain was sequenced during a study of T cell repertoires in cytomegalovirus infection (dated by TCRdb to about 2019). Concerning the study at large: Peptide stimulations targeted recently identified HLA-C-restricted CMV epitopes, whose presentation resists viral immunomodulation, together with well-studied HLA-B-restricted epitopes. Donor HLA type was relevant to the analysis, because carriage of CMV infection together with the matching HLA type was indicated by public TCR beta signatures.

The treatment or condition label corresponds to: in vitro stimulation with specific CMV peptide epitopes to enrich CMV-specific T cells. In this sample, this clonotype turned up a few times. The antigen it binds to is not known. Nothing much larger sits one base from this clone, and base qualities are not available. Results the study describes overall, beyond this receptor: In the ex vivo response, HLA-C-restricted CMV-specific TCR beta clonotypes were dominant, and in two of eight donors the single most frequent clonotype came from this HLA-C-restricted group. Cumulative frequency of public TCR beta family members discriminated carriers of CMV infection plus the relevant HLA type in this cohort and an independent 352-donor cohort.

Sequencing relied on an Illumina HiSeq 1500. TCRdb reprocessed the public reads (quality trimming at Q25 with fastp, clone calling with MiXCR) and kept in-frame beta chains. Each CDR3 protein gets just one entry, which takes the most common genes and DNA from the rows behind it. Recorded for this sample are 200,000 or so distinct CDR3 sequences; less than 50% of them occurred a single time. Of the sample, more than 50% is held by the ten largest clones. The CDR3 holds 14 amino acids from the cysteine to the phenylalanine. The read is trimmed to its CDR3 DNA, 42 bases read in frame from base 1. Based on the germline V gene (reference sequence), the CDR1 and CDR2 sequences are LNHDA and SQIVND. V lost 3 bases and J lost 7 bases; the stretch between them is 15 bases long.

This sequence uses TRBV19 and TRBJ1-1; the D gene is perhaps TRBD1, from 5 matching bases. This sample comprised CD8+ T cells from cultured PBMCs, obtained from culture after CMV antigen stimulation. This sequence originates from a human donor in good health (CMV status not recorded). Some clones in this sample may be carry-over from other donors' samples. The DNA reads as follows: TGTGCCAGTAGTATTTGGGGGGTACAGGTTGAAGCTTTCTTT. Its translation is CASSIWGVQVEAFF.